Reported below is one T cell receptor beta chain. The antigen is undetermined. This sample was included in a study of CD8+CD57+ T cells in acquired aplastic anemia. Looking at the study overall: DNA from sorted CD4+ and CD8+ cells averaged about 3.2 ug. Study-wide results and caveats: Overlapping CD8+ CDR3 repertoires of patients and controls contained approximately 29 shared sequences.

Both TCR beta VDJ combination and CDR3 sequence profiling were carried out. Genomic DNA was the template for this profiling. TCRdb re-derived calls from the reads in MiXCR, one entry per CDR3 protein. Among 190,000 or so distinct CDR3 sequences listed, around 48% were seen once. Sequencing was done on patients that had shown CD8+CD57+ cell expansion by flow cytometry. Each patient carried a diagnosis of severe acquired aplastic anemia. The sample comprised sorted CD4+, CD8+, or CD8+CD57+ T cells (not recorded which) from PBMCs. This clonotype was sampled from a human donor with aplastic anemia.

CDR3 amino acids: CASSLAGDTDNEKLFF. CDR3 sequence (DNA): TGTGCCAGCAGCTTAGCAGGTGACACCGATAATGAAAAACTGTTTTTT. The rearrangement uses TRBV5-6 and TRBJ1-4; D is uncertain. Germline CDR1 reads SGHDT; CDR2 reads YYEEEE. The germline V and J ends were trimmed by 2 bases and 4 bases, with 15 bases remaining between them. This CDR3 is 16 amino acids long.